A single sample is the source of the 28 T cell receptor beta chains below, sequenced in a study of blood T cell repertoires in COVID-19. The table came from immunoSEQ multiplex PCR; TCRdb's copy has only in-frame clones and leaves some out. The sample carries 10,000 to 15,000 clones, around 70% recorded once. Sequenced material: peripheral blood. All receptors derive from a man in his sixties with COVID-19, enrolled during active disease.

This clone was seen a few times. This chain joins TRBV7-8 and TRBJ1-6, with 10 nucleotides matching TRBD1. The germline gives CDR1 SGHVS, CDR2 FQNEAQ. J lost 10 bases, V lost 5 bases, and 11 bases had no gene match. The CDR3 extends over 16 amino acids. In DNA, the CDR3 is TGTGCCAGCAGCCGAGACCTTTGGACAGGGGGATCACCCCTCCACTTT. As protein: CASSRDLWTGGSPLHF.

This clone came up once. The rearrangement links TRBV4-1 to TRBJ1-1, with 8 bases matching TRBD1. V lost 4 bases to trimming and J lost 1 base; unmatched junction nucleotides: 11. CDR1 and CDR2 from the germline V gene are MGHRA and YSYEKL. The CDR3 sequence is 17 residues long. CDR3 sequence: CASSRAGGTVPNTEAFF. The CDR3 nucleotides are TGCGCCAGCAGCCGAGCAGGGGGCACAGTGCCGAACACTGAAGCTTTCTTT.

This clone was recorded a few times. The chain employs TRBV28 and TRBJ2-3; no firm D call. V was trimmed by 3 bases and J by 1 base, leaving 8 bases between them. Per the germline V gene, CDR1 is MDHEN and CDR2 is SYDVKM. The CDR3 sequence is 14 residues long. The CDR3 protein is CASSFVAGTDTQYF. CDR3 nucleotides: TGTGCCAGCAGTTTCGTGGCCGGCACAGATACGCAGTATTTT.

This clone was counted between two and nine times. This chain connects TRBV30 to TRBJ1-6; possibly TRBD1 for D (6 bases). V was shortened by 4 bases and J by 10 bases, with 20 bases between the two germline ends. The CDR3 length is 15 residues. Germline lookup yields CDR1 GTSNPN and CDR2 SVGIG (reference sequence). CDR3 protein: CAWKFGGRVRSPLHF. For the CDR3, the DNA is TGTGCCTGGAAGTTCGGGGGGCGAGTTCGGTCACCCCTCCACTTT.

The chain combines TRBV21-1 with TRBJ2-7; the table's D call, TRBD2, was not checked against the DNA. TRBV21-1 is labeled a pseudogene. There are 17 residues in the CDR3. CDR3 sequence reads: CASSKGRTSGSPDEQYV. DNA for the CDR3: TGTGCCAGCAGCAAAGGAAGGACTAGCGGGAGTCCCGACGAGCAGTACGTC.

This clone has more than one count but fewer than ten. This sequence joins TRBV24-1 and TRBJ2-1; D may be TRBD1 (6 bases). Trimming cost V 4 bases and J 8 bases, with 14 bases left between them. Per germline, CDR1 KGHDR and CDR2 SFDVKD. There are 14 residues in the CDR3. This CDR3 reads CATSDRQVPDEQFF. The CDR3 bases are TGTGCCACCAGTGACCGACAGGTTCCGGATGAGCAGTTCTTC.

The chain couples TRBV5-1 to TRBJ2-7; TRBD2 aligns across 10 bases. Germline V gene data show CDR1 as SGHRS and CDR2 as YFSETQ. This CDR3 contains 15 residues. V lost 5 bases to trimming and J lost 0 bases; unmatched junction nucleotides: 5. CDR3 loop: CASRYSSGGSYEQYF. CDR3 sequence (DNA): TGCGCCAGCAGGTACTCTAGCGGGGGCTCCTACGAGCAGTACTTC.

V and J are TRBV4-2 and TRBJ1-1; 9 bases fit TRBD1. J was trimmed by 4 bases and V by 3 bases; bases with no gene match: 3. Germline CDR1 reads LGHNA; CDR2 reads YNFKEQ. The CDR3 is made up of 14 amino acids. As DNA, the CDR3 is TGTGCCAGCAGCCAGGACAGGGGTCGCACTGAAGCTTTCTTT. Translation gives CASSQDRGRTEAFF.

The V call is TRBV7-9, the J call TRBJ2-7, with unresolved D. With 4 bases removed from V and 3 bases from J, the gap between germline ends came to 7 bases. There are 12 residues in the CDR3. Germline-derived CDR1 and CDR2 are SEHNR and FQNEAQ (reference sequence). The CDR3 region has the DNA TGTGCCAGCAGCTCTCTGCGCTACGAGCAGTACTTC. Residues: CASSSLRYEQYF.

The rearrangement joins TRBV27 to TRBJ2-7, with a possible D match to TRBD1 (6 bases). Germline CDR1 reads MNHEY; CDR2 reads SMNVEV (reference sequence). Trimming removed 5 bases at V and 3 bases at J, with 20 bases between. The CDR3 consists of 16 residues. The CDR3 bases are TGTGCCAGCAGTGTTACAGGGACCCACACTTTCTACGAGCAGTACGTC. Its protein is CASSVTGTHTFYEQYV.

The genes are TRBV2 and TRBJ1-5; 7 bases are shared with TRBD1. The V and J ends lost 8 bases and 4 bases, in that order; junction bases with no gene match: 14. CDR3 length: 16 residues. Germline lookup yields CDR1 SNHLY and CDR2 FYNNEI. The CDR3 DNA reads as TGTGCCAGCGGATTACGACGGGACAGAGCAAATCAGCCCCAGCATTTT. This codes for CASGLRRDRANQPQHF.

The chain recombines TRBV3-1 (or the pseudogene TRBV3-2) with TRBJ2-5; D is perhaps TRBD1 (6 bases). The CDR3 sequence is 16 residues long. Trimming pared 4 bases from V and 1 base from J, leaving 16 bases between. Germline V lookup: CDR1 LGHDT, CDR2 YNNKEL (reference sequence). The CDR3 spells CASSLHVGAGQETQYF. The CDR3 nucleotides are TGTGCCAGCAGCCTGCACGTGGGGGCGGGCCAAGAGACCCAGTACTTC.

The chain recombines TRBV5-1 with TRBJ2-3; 8 nucleotides align to TRBD1. From germline, CDR1 is SGHRS and CDR2 YFSETQ. Trimming cost V 0 bases and J 5 bases; bases outside gene matches: 2. The CDR3 totals 14 residues. The CDR3 DNA reads as TGCGCCAGCAGCTTGGACAGGGGGAAAGATACGCAGTATTTT. Residues: CASSLDRGKDTQYF.

The chain carries TRBV30 and TRBJ1-1; D may be TRBD1 (5 bases). This CDR3 comprises 12 residues. Germline V CDR1 and CDR2: GTSNPN, SVGIG (reference sequence). V shed 2 bases and J shed 5 bases, with 9 bases lying between them. CDR3 residues: CAWSSGGTEAFF. Here the CDR3 DNA reads TGTGCCTGGAGTTCGGGGGGAACTGAAGCTTTCTTT.

A word on this clone: The same CDR3 can be traced to other DNA sequences in this sample. The V call is TRBV7-8, the J call TRBJ2-5, with 8 bases aligning to TRBD1. The CDR3 totals 13 residues. Unmatched junction bases numbered 3, after V lost 5 bases and J lost 4 bases. Germline-derived CDR1 and CDR2 are SGHVS and FQNEAQ. The CDR3: CASSPDRGETQYF. The CDR3 nucleotides are TGTGCCAGCAGCCCCGACAGGGGAGAGACCCAGTACTTC.

The rearrangement joins TRBV2 to TRBJ2-1; 8 bases are shared with TRBD2. V was clipped by 7 bases and J by 6 bases; unmatched bases: 8. The CDR3 runs to 14 residues. Germline-derived CDR1 and CDR2 are SNHLY and FYNNEI. The CDR3, as DNA: TGTGCCAGCATCCAAGCGGGAGAGGGCAATGAGCAGTTCTTC. It encodes CASIQAGEGNEQFF.

This rearrangement joins TRBV5-6 to TRBJ2-1; no definite D call. The ends were cut back, 4 bases at V and 9 bases at J, with 14 bases in the middle. Germline V gene data show CDR1 as SGHDT and CDR2 as YYEEEE. The CDR3 covers 13 residues. CDR3 nucleotides: TGTGCCAGCAGCCTACCATCTTTTTCTGAGCAGTTCTTC. It codes for CASSLPSFSEQFF. The full variable domain, its missing parts supplied by reference TRBV5-6 and TRBJ2-1, is DAGVTQSPTHLIKTRGQQVTLRCSPKSGHDTVSWYQQALGQGPQFIFQYYEEEERQRGNFPDRFSGHQFPNYSSELNVNALLLGDSALYLCASSLPSFSEQFFGPGTRLTVL.

The rearrangement joins TRBV7-7 to TRBJ2-7, with TRBD1 as a possible D gene (6 bases). The V end lost 6 bases, the J end lost 2 bases, and 17 bases lay between the germline ends. Germline assignment: CDR1 SSHAT and CDR2 FNYEAQ (reference sequence). This CDR3 has 15 amino acids. The CDR3 bases are TGTGCCAGCAGTCCTGTGACAGGCCCTCCCTACGAGCAGTACTTC. It encodes CASSPVTGPPYEQYF.

The chain recombines TRBV27 with TRBJ2-1, with D tentatively TRBD2 (6 bases). The CDR3 consists of 14 residues. Germline V gives CDR1 MNHEY, CDR2 SMNVEV (reference sequence). Trimming shortened V by 0 bases and J by 9 bases, and 12 bases separated the two germline ends. CDR3 sequence reads: CASSLSTGESEQFF. For the CDR3, the DNA is TGTGCCAGCAGTTTATCGACGGGGGAGAGTGAGCAGTTCTTC.

V gene TRBV18 combines with J gene TRBJ1-1, with 9 nucleotides matching TRBD1. V lost 4 bases and J lost 1; bases outside the gene matches: 1. The CDR3 contains 14 residues. CDR1 is KGHSH and CDR2 is LQKENI in the germline V gene. The CDR3 sequence is CASSQDRGNTEAFF. DNA of the CDR3: TGTGCCAGCTCACAGGACAGGGGGAACACTGAAGCTTTCTTT.

The chain links TRBV5-6 to TRBJ1-4; TRBD1 matches 9 bases. V trimming: 0 bases; J trimming: 7 bases; junction bases outside the gene matches: 4. Germline lookup yields CDR1 SGHDT and CDR2 YYEEEE. This CDR3 region has 15 residues. CDR3 in DNA: TGTGCCAGCAGCTTGGACAGGGGGCCGGGTGAAAAACTGTTTTTT. Protein sequence: CASSLDRGPGEKLFF.

The chain recombines TRBV27 with TRBJ2-5; D may be TRBD1 (6 bases). Germline CDR1 MNHEY, CDR2 SMNVEV (reference sequence). The CDR3 has 14 amino acids. The V gene lost 1 base and the J gene lost 3 bases, with 9 bases spanning the gap. CDR3 sequence: CASSLFRGEETQYF. The CDR3 nucleotides are TGTGCCAGCAGTTTATTCAGGGGCGAAGAGACCCAGTACTTC.

The V and J genes are TRBV11-3 and TRBJ1-5, with D perhaps TRBD1 (6 bases). V was trimmed by 5 bases and J by 0 bases, leaving 17 bases between them. Germline V lookup: CDR1 SGHNT, CDR2 YENEEA. This CDR3 spans 17 amino acids. CDR3 nucleotide sequence: TGTGCCAGCAGCCTGAGGACAGAAAAGGATAGCAATCAGCCCCAGCATTTT. It specifies CASSLRTEKDSNQPQHF. The entire variable domain, with the rest obtained from reference TRBV11-3 and TRBJ1-5, is as follows: EAGVVQSPRYKIIEKKQPVAFWCNPISGHNTLYWYLQNLGQGPELLIRYENEEAVDDSQLPKDRFSAERLKGVDSTLKIQPAELGDSAVYLCASSLRTEKDSNQPQHFGDGTRLSIL.

The table lists this clone with a few counts. V gene TRBV7-6 combines with J gene TRBJ2-7, with D perhaps matching TRBD2 (5 bases). CDR1 SGHVS and CDR2 FNYEAQ come from the germline V gene. This CDR3 comprises 16 residues. Deletions cut 4 bases from V and 1 base from J, with 17 bases between. The CDR3 spells CASSSPSGWRSYEQYF. CDR3 coding DNA: TGTGCCAGCAGCTCCCCCTCGGGGTGGAGATCCTACGAGCAGTACTTC.

V gene TRBV30 combines with J gene TRBJ2-7; no firm D call. The length of the CDR3 is 12 residues. Between the trimmed V and J ends, which lost 0 bases and 5 bases, there was a span of 8 bases. CDR1 and CDR2 (germline): GTSNPN, SVGIG (reference sequence). DNA of the CDR3: TGTGCCTGGAGTGTATCCCCCGACGAGCAGTACTTC. Translated: CAWSVSPDEQYF.

This clone appeared a single time. V usage is TRBV27 and J usage is TRBJ2-1; 9 positions match TRBD2. This CDR3 spans 14 amino acids. V trimming: 8 bases; J trimming: 7 bases; junction bases outside the gene matches: 9. The germline gives CDR1 MNHEY, CDR2 SMNVEV (reference sequence). The CDR3 DNA is TGTGCCAGCTCTGCGGGAGGGACTCTAAATGAGCAGTTCTTC. This sequence encodes CASSAGGTLNEQFF.

The chain recombines TRBV9 with TRBJ2-7; the match to TRBD2 covers 13 bases. Germline V gives CDR1 SGDLS, CDR2 YYNGEE. J gave up 4 bases and V 3 bases, and 1 base lay outside the gene matches. CDR3 length: 14 amino acids. CDR3 amino acids: CASSGTSGGYEQYF. The CDR3 DNA is TGTGCCAGCAGCGGGACTAGCGGGGGTTACGAGCAGTACTTC.

This rearrangement joins TRBV5-1 to TRBJ1-2; D unresolved. V shed 7 bases and J shed 5 bases, with 15 bases lying between them. The CDR3 contains 13 residues. CDR1 is SGHRS, CDR2 YFSETQ, per germline. The chain's CDR3 is CASGPFEAYGYTF. As DNA, the CDR3 is TGCGCCAGCGGCCCGTTCGAAGCGTATGGCTACACCTTC.